This note documents a single TCR beta chain sequence. What it binds is unknown. From the reads, TCRdb called clonotypes with MiXCR, one entry per CDR3 protein. The sample records about 100,000 distinct CDR3 sequences, 23% being singletons. Germline loops: CDR1 SGHTA, CDR2 FQGNSA. The CDR3 length is 12 residues. V was clipped by 1 base and J by 4 bases, with 5 bases between them. The data are from a study of T cell repertoires in cytomegalovirus infection. Across the study: In public TCR beta signatures, there were indications of both CMV infection and matching HLA type. Study-wide results and limits: Totalled public TCR beta family frequency picked out people who carried CMV plus the relevant HLA. Ex vivo, HLA-C-restricted CMV-specific TCR beta clonotypes prevailed over the rest of the response.

This TCR came from a human donor in good health (CMV status not recorded). Some clones in this sample may be carry-over from other donors' samples. The specimen sequenced was CD8+ T cells from PBMCs. The chain employs TRBV7-2 and TRBJ2-7; D remains ambiguous. CDR3 residues: CASSLDEYEQYF. The CDR3, as DNA: TGTGCCAGCAGCTTAGATGAGTACGAGCAGTACTTC.